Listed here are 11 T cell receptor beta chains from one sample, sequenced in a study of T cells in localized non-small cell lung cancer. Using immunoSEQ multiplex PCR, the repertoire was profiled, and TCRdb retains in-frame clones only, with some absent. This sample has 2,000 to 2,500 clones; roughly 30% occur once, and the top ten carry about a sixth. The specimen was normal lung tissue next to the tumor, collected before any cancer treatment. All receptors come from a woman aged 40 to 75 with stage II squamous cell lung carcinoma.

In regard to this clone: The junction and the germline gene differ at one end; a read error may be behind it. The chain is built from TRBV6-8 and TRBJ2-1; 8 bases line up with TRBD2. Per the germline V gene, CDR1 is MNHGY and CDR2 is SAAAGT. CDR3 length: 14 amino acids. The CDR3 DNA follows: TGTGCCATCAGTGTAGCGGGGAGGAACAATGAGCAGTTCTTC. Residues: CAISVAGRNNEQFF.

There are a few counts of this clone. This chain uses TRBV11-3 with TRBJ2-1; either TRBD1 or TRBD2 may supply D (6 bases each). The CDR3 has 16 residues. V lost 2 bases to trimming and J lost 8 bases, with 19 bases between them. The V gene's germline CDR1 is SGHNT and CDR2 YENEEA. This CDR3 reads CASSLRGGLEVHEQFF. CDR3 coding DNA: TGTGCCAGCAGCTTAAGAGGGGGACTCGAAGTCCATGAGCAGTTCTTC.

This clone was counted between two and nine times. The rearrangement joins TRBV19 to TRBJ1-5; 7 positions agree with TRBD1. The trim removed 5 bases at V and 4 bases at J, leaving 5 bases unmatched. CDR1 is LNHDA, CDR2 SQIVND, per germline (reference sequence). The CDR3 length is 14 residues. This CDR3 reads CASSAGQKNQPQHF. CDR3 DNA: TGTGCCAGTAGTGCGGGACAGAAGAATCAGCCCCAGCATTTT.

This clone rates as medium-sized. CDR3 bases: TGTGCCAGCACGCCGTCCACGCCCAATCAGCCCCAGCATTTT. Translation gives CASTPSTPNQPQHF. V usage is TRBV6-8 and J usage is TRBJ1-5; D is uncertain. This CDR3 comprises 14 residues. The germline gives CDR1 MNHGY, CDR2 SAAAGT. The V and J ends lost 7 bases and 3 bases respectively, with 13 bases between them.

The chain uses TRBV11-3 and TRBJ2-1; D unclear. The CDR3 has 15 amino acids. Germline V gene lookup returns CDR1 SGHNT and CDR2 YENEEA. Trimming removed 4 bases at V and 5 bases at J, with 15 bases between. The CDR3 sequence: CASSSTDDPHNEQFF. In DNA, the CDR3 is TGTGCCAGCAGCTCCACTGACGACCCCCACAATGAGCAGTTCTTC. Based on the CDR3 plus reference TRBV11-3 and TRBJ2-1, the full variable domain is EAGVVQSPRYKIIEKKQPVAFWCNPISGHNTLYWYLQNLGQGPELLIRYENEEAVDDSQLPKDRFSAERLKGVDSTLKIQPAELGDSAVYLCASSSTDDPHNEQFFGPGTRLTVL.

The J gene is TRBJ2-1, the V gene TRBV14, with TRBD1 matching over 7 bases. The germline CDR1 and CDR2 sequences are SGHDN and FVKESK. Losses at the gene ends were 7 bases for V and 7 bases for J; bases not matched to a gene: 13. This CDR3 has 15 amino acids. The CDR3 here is CASKGLGTAGNEQFF. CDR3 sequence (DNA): TGTGCCAGCAAAGGCCTTGGGACAGCCGGGAATGAGCAGTTCTTC.

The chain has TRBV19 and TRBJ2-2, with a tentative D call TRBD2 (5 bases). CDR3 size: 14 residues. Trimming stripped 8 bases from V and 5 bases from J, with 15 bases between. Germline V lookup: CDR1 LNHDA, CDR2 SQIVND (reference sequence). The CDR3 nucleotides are TGTGCCAGTTCTGACGCGGGTAAAACCGGGGAGCTGTTTTTT. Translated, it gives CASSDAGKTGELFF. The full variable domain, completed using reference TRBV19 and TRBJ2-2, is DGGITQSPKYLFRKEGQNVTLSCEQNLNHDAMYWYRQDPGQGLRLIYYSQIVNDFQKGDIAEGYSVSREKKESFPLTVTSAQKNPTAFYLCASSDAGKTGELFFGEGSRLTVL.

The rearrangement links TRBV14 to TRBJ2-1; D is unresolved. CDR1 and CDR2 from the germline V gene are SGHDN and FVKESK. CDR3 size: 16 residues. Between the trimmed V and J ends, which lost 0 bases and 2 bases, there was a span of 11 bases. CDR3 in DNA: TGTGCCAGCAGCCAAGAGCAGCTAGGCCCCTACAATGAGCAGTTCTTC. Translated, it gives CASSQEQLGPYNEQFF.

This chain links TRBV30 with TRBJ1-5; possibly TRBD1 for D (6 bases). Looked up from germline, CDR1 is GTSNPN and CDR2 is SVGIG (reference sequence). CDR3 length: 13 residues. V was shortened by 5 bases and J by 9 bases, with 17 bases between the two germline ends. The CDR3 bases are TGTGCCTGGGGGGGACCGGGGGCCGGGCCCCAGCATTTT. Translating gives CAWGGPGAGPQHF.

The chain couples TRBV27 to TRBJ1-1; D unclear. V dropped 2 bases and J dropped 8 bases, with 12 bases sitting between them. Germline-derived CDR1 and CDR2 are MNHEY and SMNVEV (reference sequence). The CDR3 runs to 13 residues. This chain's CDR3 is CASSLHRTAEAFF. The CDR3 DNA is TGTGCCAGCAGTTTACATAGGACCGCAGAAGCTTTCTTT.

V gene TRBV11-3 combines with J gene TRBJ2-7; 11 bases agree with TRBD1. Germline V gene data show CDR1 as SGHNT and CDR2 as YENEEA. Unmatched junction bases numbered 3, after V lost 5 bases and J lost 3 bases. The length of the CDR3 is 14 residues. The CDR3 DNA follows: TGTGCCAGCAGCATGGGGACAGGGGGCTACGAGCAGTACTTC. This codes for CASSMGTGGYEQYF.